This T cell receptor (beta chain) is drawn from a study of T-cell memory formation after mild COVID-19. About the study: TCR clustering was largely donor specific. Findings and limits, study-wide: There was a balanced CD4/CD8 profile in clones contracting day 15 to 85, and later expanders leaned CD4+.

In this sample, this clonotype turned up many times. What it binds is unknown. MiXCR, applied by TCRdb to the 5' RACE reads, yields one record per CDR3 protein. This table holds hundreds of thousands of distinct CDR3 sequences, about 16% found once. This CDR3 comprises 15 residues. From germline, CDR1 is SGHKS and CDR2 YYEKEE (reference sequence). Trimming stripped 3 bases from V and 2 bases from J, with 12 bases between. The specimen was PBMCs or a T cell subset sorted from them (not recorded which). The clonotype originates from a man aged 18 to 29 who had mild COVID-19 (a few samples of this study predate the infection). Cell type and time point are not known. The chain couples TRBV5-5 to TRBJ1-5, with D possibly being TRBD1 (6 bases). The CDR3 DNA reads TGTGCCAGCAGCTCACAGGGTCTCGGCAATCAGCCCCAGCATTTT. Translation gives CASSSQGLGNQPQHF.